The rows below give T cell receptor beta chains drawn from one sample of a study of blood T cell repertoires in COVID-19. Generated by immunoSEQ multiplex PCR, the TCRdb table keeps only in-frame clones and is missing some. The data hold 200,000 to 250,000 clones, with 80% to 90% observed a single time. The sequenced sample was PBMCs or T cells enriched from blood (not recorded which). The receptors shown here come from a woman aged 25-40 years who had been exposed to COVID-19. Both conserved end residues are part of each CDR3. The D gene is left open where the match is weak. The size of a clone is reported for some rows only, either as once, few or many, or as a class for expanded clones.

d_gene	abundance	v_gene	j_gene	CDR3aa	CDR3nt
TRBD1	NA	TRBV9	TRBJ2-1	CASSVRDRSYNEQFF	TGTGCCAGCAGCGTCCGGGACAGGTCCTACAATGAGCAGTTCTTC
TRBD2	NA	TRBV3-1/TRBV3-2	TRBJ2-1	CASSPRLAGVFNEQFF	TGTGCCAGCAGCCCCCGACTAGCGGGAGTCTTCAATGAGCAGTTCTTC
TRBD1	NA	TRBV28	TRBJ1-2	CASRSSPGQGSYTF	TGTGCCAGCAGATCCTCACCGGGACAGGGGAGCTACACCTTC
TRBD2	NA	TRBV3-1/TRBV3-2	TRBJ2-7	CASSQGLAGGDYEQYF	TGTGCCAGCAGCCAAGGACTAGCGGGAGGAGACTACGAGCAGTACTTC
NA	NA	TRBV30	TRBJ1-1	CAWSGGWGSTEAFF	TGTGCCTGGAGTGGAGGGTGGGGAAGCACTGAAGCTTTCTTT
TRBD1	NA	TRBV19	TRBJ1-1	CASSIGTGHTEAFF	TGTGCCAGTAGTATCGGGACAGGTCACACTGAAGCTTTCTTT
TRBD1	NA	TRBV2	TRBJ1-1	CASRVKDRVNTEAFF	TGTGCCAGCAGAGTCAAGGACAGGGTGAACACTGAAGCTTTCTTT
TRBD2	NA	TRBV6-5	TRBJ2-1	CASTLAPRPNEQFF	TGTGCCAGTACACTAGCGCCTCGGCCCAATGAGCAGTTCTTC
TRBD1	NA	TRBV6-1	TRBJ1-3	CASSDFPGGFSGNTIYF	TGTGCCAGCAGTGATTTCCCAGGGGGGTTCTCTGGAAACACCATATATTTT
NA	NA	TRBV7-3	TRBJ2-1	CASSFSPGHGDDEQFF	TGTGCCAGCAGCTTTTCCCCGGGACACGGGGACGATGAGCAGTTCTTC
NA	NA	TRBV2	TRBJ1-2	CASSDVDSYGYTF	TGTGCCAGCAGTGATGTTGACAGCTATGGCTACACCTTC
TRBD1	NA	TRBV28	TRBJ2-3	CASSPLRGMRSSTDTQYF	TGTGCCAGCAGTCCCCTCAGGGGGATGCGGTCTAGCACAGATACGCAGTATTTT
NA	NA	TRBV29-1	TRBJ2-3	CSVVRGADTQYF	TGCAGCGTCGTTAGGGGTGCAGATACGCAGTATTTT
NA	once	TRBV30	TRBJ1-1	CALITAEAFF	TGTGCCTTGATAACAGCTGAAGCTTTCTTT